This is a list of T cell receptor beta chains from one sample in a study of shared clonotypes between healthy human individuals. Generated by immunoSEQ multiplex PCR, the TCRdb table keeps only in-frame clones and is missing some. The sample records hundreds of thousands of clones, roughly 95% being singletons. Sequenced sample: naive CD8+ T cells sorted from blood. These receptors all stem from a woman under 40 in good health. The conserved cysteine and the conserved F or W are not part of the CDR3 here.

TRBJ1-6,TRBV19,ASSIEYRANSPLH
TRBJ1-1,TRBV7-9,ASSTLRTGLYTEAF
TRBJ1-3,TRBV27,ASVPTCSGNTIY
TRBJ2-5,TRBV15,ATSRDWASGRAGQETQY
TRBJ2-3,TRBV6-1,ASSERRGGSTDTQY
TRBJ2-7,TRBV6-5,ASSYGVTYEQY
TRBJ1-1,TRBV5-1,ASRKQVNTEAF
TRBJ1-5,TRBV28,ASSLGTGNSNQPQH
TRBJ2-7,TRBV27,ASIKTGSSYEQY
TRBJ1-1,TRBV9,ASSVGPGQANTEAF
TRBJ2-7,TRBV28,ASSWGTSGLPSYEQY
TRBJ1-5,TRBV27,ASNRDQQPQH
TRBJ2-1,TRBV29-1,SVEGPREQF
TRBJ2-2,TRBV9,ASSPRTGEGTGELF
TRBJ2-7,TRBV28,ASSIKGPPYEQY
TRBJ2-7,TRBV19,ASSIGRGGYEQY
TRBJ2-7,TRBV25-1,ASSDLGHEQY
TRBJ1-5,TRBV27,ASSLRQGDQPQH
TRBJ2-7,TRBV27,ASSLSAPSGYEQY
TRBJ2-3,TRBV28,ASRLRTSGSPDTQY
TRBJ2-5,TRBV27,ASRGDWTQY
TRBJ2-7,TRBV7-9,ASSLGMSGQEYEQY
TRBJ2-3,TRBV10-3,AISFRGADTQY
TRBJ1-3,TRBV5-8,ASSSFYWDIGNTIY
TRBJ2-7,TRBV29-1,SALAAGRDMSYEQY
TRBJ2-7,TRBV4-2,ASSQEGGGLAGVREQY
TRBJ2-7,TRBV7-9,ASSPRLTSGRDEQY
TRBJ2-1,TRBV28,ASSPQITGVRSYNEQF
TRBJ2-7,TRBV4-1,ASSHGGGGAYEQY
TRBJ2-3,TRBV5-4,ASSPPDGGSDTQY
TRBJ2-7,TRBV6-5,ASSYSGGWDEQY
TRBJ2-7,TRBV14,ASSQVQGPYEQY
TRBJ2-7,TRBV7-8,ASSWAPLREQGVGYEQY
TRBJ1-5,TRBV19,ASSIFAGNQPQH
TRBJ1-1,TRBV7-6,ASSLADMTGGNTEAF